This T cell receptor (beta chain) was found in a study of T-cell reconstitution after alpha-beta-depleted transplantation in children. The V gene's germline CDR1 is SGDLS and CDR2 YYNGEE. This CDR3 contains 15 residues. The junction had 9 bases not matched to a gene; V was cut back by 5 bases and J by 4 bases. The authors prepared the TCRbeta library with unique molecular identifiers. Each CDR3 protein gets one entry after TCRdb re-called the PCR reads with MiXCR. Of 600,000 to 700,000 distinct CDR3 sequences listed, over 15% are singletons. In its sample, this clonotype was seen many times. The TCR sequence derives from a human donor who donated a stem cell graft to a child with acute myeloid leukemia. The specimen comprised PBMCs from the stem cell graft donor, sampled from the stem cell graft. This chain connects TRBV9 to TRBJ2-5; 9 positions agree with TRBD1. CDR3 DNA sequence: TGTGCCAGCAGTCCCTACGGGACAGGGCGAGAGACCCAGTACTTC. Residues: CASSPYGTGRETQYF.